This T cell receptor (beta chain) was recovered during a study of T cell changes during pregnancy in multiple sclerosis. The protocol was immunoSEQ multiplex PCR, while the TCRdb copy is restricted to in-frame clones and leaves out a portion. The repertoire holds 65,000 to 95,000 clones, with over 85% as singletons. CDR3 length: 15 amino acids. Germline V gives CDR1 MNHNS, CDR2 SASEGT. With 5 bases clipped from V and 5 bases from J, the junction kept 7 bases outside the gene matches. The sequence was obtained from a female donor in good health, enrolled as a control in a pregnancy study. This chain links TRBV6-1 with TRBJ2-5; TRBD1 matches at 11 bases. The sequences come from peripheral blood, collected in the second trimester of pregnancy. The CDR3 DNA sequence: TGTGCCAGCAGTAGATCCGGGACAGGGGGGGAGACCCAGTACTTC. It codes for CASSRSGTGGETQYF.